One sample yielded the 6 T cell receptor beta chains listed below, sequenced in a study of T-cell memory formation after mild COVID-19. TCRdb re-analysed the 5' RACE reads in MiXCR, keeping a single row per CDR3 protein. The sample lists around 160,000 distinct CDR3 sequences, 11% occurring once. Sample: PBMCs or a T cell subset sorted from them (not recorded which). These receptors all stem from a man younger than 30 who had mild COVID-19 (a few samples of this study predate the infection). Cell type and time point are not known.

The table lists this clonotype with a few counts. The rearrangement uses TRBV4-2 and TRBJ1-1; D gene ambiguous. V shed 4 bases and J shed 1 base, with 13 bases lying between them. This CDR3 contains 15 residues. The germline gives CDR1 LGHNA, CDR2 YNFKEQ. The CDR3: CASSRPGRANTEAFF. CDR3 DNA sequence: TGTGCCAGCAGCCGGCCAGGACGGGCGAACACTGAAGCTTTCTTT.

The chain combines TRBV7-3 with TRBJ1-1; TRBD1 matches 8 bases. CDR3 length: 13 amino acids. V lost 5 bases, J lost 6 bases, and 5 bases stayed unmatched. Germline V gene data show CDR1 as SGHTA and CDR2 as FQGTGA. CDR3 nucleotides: TGTGCCAGCAGCCCAGGGGGCTCGGCTGAAGCTTTCTTT. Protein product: CASSPGGSAEAFF.

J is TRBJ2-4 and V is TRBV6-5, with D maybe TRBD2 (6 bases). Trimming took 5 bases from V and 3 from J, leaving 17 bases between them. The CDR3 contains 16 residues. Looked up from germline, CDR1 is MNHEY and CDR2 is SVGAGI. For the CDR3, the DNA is TGTGCCAGCAGTCCCCTCGGGGTGGGGGGCAAAAACATTCAGTACTTC. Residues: CASSPLGVGGKNIQYF.

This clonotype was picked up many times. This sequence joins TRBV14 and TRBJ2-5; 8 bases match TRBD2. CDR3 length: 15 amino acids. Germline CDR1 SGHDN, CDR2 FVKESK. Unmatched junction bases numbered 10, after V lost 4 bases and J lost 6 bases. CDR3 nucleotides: TGTGCCAGCAGCCCACTTGGACTAGCAGGACAGACCCAGTACTTC. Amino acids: CASSPLGLAGQTQYF.

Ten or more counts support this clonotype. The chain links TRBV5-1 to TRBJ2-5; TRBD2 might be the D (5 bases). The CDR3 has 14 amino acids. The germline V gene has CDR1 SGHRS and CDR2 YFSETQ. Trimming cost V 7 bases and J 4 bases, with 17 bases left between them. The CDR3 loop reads CASRADGGRETQYF. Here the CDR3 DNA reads TGCGCCAGCCGCGCGGACGGAGGACGAGAGACCCAGTACTTC.

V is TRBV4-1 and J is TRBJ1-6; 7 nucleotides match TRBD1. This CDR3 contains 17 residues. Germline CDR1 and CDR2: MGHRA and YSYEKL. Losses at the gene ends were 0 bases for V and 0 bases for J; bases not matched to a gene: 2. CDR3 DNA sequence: TGCGCCAGCAGCCAAGATGGGGACAGCTCCTATAATTCACCCCTCCACTTT. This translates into CASSQDGDSSYNSPLHF.